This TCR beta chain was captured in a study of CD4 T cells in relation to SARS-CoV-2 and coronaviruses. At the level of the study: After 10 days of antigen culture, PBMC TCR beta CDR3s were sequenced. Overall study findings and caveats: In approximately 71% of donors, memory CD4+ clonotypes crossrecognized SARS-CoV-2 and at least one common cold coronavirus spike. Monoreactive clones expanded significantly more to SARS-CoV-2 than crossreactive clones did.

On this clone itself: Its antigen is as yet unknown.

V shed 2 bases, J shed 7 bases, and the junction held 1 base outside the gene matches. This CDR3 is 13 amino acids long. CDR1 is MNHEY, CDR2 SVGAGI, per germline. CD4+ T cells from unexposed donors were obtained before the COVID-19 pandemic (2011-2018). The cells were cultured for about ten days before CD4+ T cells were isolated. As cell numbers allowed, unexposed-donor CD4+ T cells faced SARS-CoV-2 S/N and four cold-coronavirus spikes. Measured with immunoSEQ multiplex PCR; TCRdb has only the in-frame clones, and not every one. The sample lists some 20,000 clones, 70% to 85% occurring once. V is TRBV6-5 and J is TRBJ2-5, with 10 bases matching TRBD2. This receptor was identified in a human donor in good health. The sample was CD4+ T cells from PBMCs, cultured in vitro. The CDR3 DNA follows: TGTGCCAGCAGTTACCGGACTAGCGGGACCCAGTACTTC. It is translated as CASSYRTSGTQYF.